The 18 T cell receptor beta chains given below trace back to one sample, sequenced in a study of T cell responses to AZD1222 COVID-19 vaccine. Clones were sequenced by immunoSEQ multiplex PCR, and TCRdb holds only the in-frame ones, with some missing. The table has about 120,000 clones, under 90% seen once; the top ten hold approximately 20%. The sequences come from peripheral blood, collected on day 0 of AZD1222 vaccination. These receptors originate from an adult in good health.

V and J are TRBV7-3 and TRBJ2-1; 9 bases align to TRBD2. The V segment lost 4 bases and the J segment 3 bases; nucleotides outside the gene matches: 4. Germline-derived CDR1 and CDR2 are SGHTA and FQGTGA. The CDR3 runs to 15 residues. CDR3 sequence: CASSSSGEYYNEQFF. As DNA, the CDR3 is TGTGCCAGCAGCTCTAGCGGGGAATACTACAATGAGCAGTTCTTC.

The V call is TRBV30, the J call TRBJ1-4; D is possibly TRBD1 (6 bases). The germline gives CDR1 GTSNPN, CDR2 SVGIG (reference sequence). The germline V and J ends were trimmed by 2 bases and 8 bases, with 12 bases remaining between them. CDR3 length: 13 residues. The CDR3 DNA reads TGTGCCTGGAGTCAGGACAGAGGCGAAAAACTGTTTTTT. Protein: CAWSQDRGEKLFF.

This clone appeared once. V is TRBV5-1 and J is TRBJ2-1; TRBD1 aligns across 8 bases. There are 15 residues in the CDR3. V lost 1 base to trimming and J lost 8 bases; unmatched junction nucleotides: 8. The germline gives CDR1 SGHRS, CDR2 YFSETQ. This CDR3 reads CASSLSGQAMHEQFF. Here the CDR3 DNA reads TGCGCCAGCAGCTTGTCGGGACAGGCTATGCATGAGCAGTTCTTC.

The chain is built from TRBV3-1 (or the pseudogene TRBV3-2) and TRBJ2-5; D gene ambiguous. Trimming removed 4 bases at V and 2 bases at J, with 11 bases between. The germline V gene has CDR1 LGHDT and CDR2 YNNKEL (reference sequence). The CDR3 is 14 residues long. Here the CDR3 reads CASSPSPRQETQYF. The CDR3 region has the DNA TGTGCCAGCAGCCCATCCCCTAGACAAGAGACCCAGTACTTC.

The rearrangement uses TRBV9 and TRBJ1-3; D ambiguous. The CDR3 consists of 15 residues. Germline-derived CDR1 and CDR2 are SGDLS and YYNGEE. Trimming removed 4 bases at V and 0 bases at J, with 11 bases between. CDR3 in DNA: TGTGCCAGCAGCTCTCGACATATCTCTGGAAACACCATATATTTT. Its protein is CASSSRHISGNTIYF.

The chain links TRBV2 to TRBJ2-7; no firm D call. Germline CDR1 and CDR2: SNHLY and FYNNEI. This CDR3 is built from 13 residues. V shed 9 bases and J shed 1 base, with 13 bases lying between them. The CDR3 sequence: CARERTESYEQYF. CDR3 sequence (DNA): TGTGCCAGAGAGAGGACGGAATCCTACGAGCAGTACTTC. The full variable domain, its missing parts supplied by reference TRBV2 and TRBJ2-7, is EPEVTQTPSHQVTQMGQEVILRCVPISNHLYFYWYRQILGQKVEFLVSFYNNEISEKSEIFDDQFSVERPDGSNFTLKIRSTKLEDSAMYFCARERTESYEQYFGPGTRLTVT.

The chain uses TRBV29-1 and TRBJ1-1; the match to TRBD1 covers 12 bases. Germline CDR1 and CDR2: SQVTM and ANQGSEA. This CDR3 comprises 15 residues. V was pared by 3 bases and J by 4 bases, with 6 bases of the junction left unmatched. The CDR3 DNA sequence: TGCAGCGTTGAGGGGACAGGGGGCGGATTCACTGAAGCTTTCTTT. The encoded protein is CSVEGTGGGFTEAFF.

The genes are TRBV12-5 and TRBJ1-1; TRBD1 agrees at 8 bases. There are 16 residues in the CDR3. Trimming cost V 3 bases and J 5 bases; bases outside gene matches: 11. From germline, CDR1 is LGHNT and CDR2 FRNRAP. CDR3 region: CASGLYPRQGWTEAFF. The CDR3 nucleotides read TGTGCTAGTGGTTTATATCCCCGACAGGGGTGGACTGAAGCTTTCTTT. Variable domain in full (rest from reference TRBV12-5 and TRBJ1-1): DARVTQTPRHKVTEMGQEVTMRCQPILGHNTVFWYRQTMMQGLELLAYFRNRAPLDDSGMPKDRFSAEMPDATLATLKIQPSEPRDSAVYFCASGLYPRQGWTEAFFGQGTRLTVV.

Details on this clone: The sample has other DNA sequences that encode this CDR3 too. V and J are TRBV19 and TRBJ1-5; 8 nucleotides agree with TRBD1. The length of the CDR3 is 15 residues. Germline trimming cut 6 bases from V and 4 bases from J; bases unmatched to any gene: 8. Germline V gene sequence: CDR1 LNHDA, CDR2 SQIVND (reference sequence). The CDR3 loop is CASSPDRVGNQPQHF. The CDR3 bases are TGTGCCAGTAGCCCGGACAGGGTCGGGAATCAGCCCCAGCATTTT.

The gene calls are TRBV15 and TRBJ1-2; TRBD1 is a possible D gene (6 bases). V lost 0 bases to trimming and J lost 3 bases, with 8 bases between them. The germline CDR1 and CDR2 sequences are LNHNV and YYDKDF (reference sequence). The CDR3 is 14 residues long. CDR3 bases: TGTGCCACCAGCAGAGAGTGGACAGACTATGGCTACACCTTC. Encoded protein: CATSREWTDYGYTF.

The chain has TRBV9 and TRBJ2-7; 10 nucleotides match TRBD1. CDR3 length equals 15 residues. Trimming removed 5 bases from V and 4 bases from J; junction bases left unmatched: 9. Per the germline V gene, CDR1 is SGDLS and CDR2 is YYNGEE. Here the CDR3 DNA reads TGTGCCAGCAGTCCCGGGACAGGGGAATTTTACGAGCAGTACTTC. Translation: CASSPGTGEFYEQYF.

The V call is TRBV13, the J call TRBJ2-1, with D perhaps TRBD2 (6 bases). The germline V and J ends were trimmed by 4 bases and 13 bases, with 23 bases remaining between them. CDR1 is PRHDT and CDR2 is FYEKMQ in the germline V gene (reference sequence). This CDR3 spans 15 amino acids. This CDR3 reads CASSYNPGRRGIQFF. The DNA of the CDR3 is TGTGCCAGCAGCTATAATCCGGGCCGCCGGGGGATTCAGTTCTTC.

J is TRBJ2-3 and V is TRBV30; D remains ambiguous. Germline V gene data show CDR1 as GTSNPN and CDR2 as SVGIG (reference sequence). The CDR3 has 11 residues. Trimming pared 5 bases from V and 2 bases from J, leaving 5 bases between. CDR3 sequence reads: CAWGDTDTQYF. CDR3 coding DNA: TGTGCCTGGGGGGACACAGATACGCAGTATTTT.

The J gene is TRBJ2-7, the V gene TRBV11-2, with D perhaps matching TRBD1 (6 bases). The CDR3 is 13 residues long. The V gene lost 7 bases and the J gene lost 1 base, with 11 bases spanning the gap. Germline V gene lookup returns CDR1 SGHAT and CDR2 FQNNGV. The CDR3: CASTGQYSYEQYF. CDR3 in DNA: TGTGCCAGCACCGGACAGTATTCCTACGAGCAGTACTTC.

The CDR3 nucleotides are TGTGCCAGCAGCTCGGTGACAGGGACGAGAGGCTACACCTTC. Translating it yields CASSSVTGTRGYTF. The chain uses TRBV7-2 and TRBJ1-2; 7 bases match TRBD1. With V trimmed by 4 bases and J by 8 bases, 10 bases remained unmatched. This CDR3 has 14 amino acids. The V gene's germline CDR1 is SGHTA and CDR2 FQGNSA.

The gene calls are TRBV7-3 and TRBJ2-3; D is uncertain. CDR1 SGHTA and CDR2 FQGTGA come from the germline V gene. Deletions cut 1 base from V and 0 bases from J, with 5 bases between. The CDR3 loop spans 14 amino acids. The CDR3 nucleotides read TGTGCCAGCAGCTTAAGCGTTAGCACAGATACGCAGTATTTT. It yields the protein CASSLSVSTDTQYF.

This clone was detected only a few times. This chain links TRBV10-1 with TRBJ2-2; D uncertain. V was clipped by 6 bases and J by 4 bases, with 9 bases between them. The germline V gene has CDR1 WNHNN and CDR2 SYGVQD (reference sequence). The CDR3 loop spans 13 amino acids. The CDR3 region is CASRDPGTGELFF. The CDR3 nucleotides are TGCGCCAGCAGGGACCCCGGCACCGGGGAGCTGTTTTTT.

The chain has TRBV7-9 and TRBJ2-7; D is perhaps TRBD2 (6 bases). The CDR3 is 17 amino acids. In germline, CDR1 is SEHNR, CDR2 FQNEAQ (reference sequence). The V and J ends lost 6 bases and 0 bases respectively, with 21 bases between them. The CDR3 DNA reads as TGTGCCAGCAGATCTCCTGCCGGGACTGGGAGCTCCTACGAGCAGTACTTC. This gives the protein CASRSPAGTGSSYEQYF.